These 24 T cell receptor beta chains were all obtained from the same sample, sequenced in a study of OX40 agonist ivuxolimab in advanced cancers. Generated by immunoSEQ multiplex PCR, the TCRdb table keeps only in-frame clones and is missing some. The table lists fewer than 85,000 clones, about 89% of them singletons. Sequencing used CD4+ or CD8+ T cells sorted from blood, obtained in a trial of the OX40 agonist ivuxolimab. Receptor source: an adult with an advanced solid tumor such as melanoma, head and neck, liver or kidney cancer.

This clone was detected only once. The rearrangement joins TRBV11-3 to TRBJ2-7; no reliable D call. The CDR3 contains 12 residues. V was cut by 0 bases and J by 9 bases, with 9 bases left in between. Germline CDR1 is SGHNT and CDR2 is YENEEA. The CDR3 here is CASSLDLGRQYF. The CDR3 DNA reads TGTGCCAGCAGCTTAGATCTGGGTAGGCAGTACTTC.

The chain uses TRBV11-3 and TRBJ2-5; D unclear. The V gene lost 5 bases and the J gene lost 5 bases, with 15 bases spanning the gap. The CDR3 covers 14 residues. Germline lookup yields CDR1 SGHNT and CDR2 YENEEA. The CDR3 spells CASSPNVAGETQYF. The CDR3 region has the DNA TGTGCCAGCAGCCCCAATGTAGCCGGGGAGACCCAGTACTTC.

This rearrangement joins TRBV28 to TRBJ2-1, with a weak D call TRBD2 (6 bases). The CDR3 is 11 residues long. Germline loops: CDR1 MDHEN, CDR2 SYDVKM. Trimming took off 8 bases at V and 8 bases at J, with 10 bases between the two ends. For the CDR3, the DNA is TGTGCCAGCTCAGGAGGGCATGAGCAGTTCTTC. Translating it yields CASSGGHEQFF.

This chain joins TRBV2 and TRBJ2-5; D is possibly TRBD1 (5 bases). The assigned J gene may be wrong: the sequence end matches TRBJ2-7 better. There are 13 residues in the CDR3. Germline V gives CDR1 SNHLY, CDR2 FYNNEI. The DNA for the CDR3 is TGTGCCAGCAGGCAGGGATTACGCTACGAGCAGTACTTC. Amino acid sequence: CASRQGLRYEQYF.

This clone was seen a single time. The CDR3 region is CASSQGQGAGANVLTF. CDR3 nucleotides: TGCGCCAGCAGCCAGGGACAGGGCGCCGGGGCCAACGTCCTGACTTTC. This chain joins TRBV4-3 and TRBJ2-6, with 9 bases lining up with TRBD1. The CDR3 totals 16 residues. CDR1 is LGHNA, CDR2 YSLEER, per germline. V shed 3 bases, J shed 4 bases, and the junction held 4 bases outside the gene matches.

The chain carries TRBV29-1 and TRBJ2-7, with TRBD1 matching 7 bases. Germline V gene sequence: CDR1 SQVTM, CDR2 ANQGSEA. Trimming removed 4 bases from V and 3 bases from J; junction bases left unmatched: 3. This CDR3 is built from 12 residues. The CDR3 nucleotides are TGCAGCGTTGGGGGACAGTTCTACGAGCAGTACTTC. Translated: CSVGGQFYEQYF.

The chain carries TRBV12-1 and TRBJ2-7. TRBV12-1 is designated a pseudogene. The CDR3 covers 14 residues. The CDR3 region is CASSHLQRSYEQYF. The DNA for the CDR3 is TGTGCCAGCAGCCATCTCCAGAGATCCTACGAGCAGTACTTC.

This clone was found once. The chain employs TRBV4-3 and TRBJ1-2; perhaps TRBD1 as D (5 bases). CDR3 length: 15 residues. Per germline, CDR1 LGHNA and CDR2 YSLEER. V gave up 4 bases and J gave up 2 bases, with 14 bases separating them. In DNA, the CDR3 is TGCGCCAGCAGCCGAACACGGGGCAGCAACTATGGCTACACCTTC. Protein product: CASSRTRGSNYGYTF.

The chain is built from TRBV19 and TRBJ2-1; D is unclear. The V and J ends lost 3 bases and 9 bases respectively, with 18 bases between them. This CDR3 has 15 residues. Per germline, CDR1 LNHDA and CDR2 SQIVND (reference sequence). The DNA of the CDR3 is TGTGCCAGTAGTATTTGGGGTAACGCGAACAGTGAGCAGTTCTTC. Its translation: CASSIWGNANSEQFF.

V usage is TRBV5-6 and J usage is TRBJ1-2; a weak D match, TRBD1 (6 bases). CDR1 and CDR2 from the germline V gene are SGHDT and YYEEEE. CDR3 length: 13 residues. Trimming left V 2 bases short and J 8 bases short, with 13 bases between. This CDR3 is CASSFGDNKGYTF. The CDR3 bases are TGTGCCAGCAGCTTTGGGGACAACAAAGGCTACACCTTC.

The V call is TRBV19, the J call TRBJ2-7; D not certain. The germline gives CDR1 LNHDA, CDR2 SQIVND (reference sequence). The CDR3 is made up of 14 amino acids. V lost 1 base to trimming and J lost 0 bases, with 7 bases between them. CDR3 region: CASSIVQSSYEQYF. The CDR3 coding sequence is TGTGCCAGTAGTATAGTACAGTCCTCCTACGAGCAGTACTTC.

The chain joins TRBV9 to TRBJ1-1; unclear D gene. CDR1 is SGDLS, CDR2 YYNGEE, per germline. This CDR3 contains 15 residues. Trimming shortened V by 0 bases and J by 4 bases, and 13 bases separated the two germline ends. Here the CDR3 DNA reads TGTGCCAGCAGCGTAGATGCCCCCGGGGTCACTGAAGCTTTCTTT. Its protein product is CASSVDAPGVTEAFF.

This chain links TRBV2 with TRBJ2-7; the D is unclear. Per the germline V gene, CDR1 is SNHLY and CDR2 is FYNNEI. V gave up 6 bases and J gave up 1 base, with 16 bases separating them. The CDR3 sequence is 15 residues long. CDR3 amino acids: CASSPRGRQSYEQYF. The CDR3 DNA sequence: TGTGCCAGCAGCCCCCGAGGAAGGCAATCCTACGAGCAGTACTTC.

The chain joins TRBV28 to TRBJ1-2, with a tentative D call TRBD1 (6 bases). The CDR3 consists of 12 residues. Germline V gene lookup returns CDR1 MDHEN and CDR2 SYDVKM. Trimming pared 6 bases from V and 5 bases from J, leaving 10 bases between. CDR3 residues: CASSQGPYGYTF. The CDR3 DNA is TGTGCCAGCAGCCAGGGGCCTTATGGCTACACCTTC.

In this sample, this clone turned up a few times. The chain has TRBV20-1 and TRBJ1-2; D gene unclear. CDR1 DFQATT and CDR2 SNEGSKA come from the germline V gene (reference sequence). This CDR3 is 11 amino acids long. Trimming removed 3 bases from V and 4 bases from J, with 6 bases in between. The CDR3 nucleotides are TGCAGTGCTAGTCCTGTCTATGGCTACACCTTC. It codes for CSASPVYGYTF.

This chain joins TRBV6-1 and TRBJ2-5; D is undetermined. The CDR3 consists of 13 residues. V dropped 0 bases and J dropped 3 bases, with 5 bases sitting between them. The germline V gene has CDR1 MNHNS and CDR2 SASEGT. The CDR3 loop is CASSEAGKETQYF. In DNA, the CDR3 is TGTGCCAGCAGTGAAGCGGGGAAAGAGACCCAGTACTTC.

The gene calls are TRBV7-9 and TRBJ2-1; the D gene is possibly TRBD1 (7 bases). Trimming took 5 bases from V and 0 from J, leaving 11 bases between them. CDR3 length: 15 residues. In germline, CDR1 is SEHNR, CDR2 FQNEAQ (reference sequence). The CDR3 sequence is CASSAGQSSYNEQFF. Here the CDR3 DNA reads TGTGCCAGCAGCGCGGGACAGAGCTCCTACAATGAGCAGTTCTTC.

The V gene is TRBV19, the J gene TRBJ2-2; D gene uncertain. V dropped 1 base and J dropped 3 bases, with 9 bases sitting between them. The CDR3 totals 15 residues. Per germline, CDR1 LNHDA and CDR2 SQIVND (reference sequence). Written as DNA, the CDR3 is TGTGCCAGTAGTATAGGCAGACTCCACACCGGGGAGCTGTTTTTT. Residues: CASSIGRLHTGELFF.

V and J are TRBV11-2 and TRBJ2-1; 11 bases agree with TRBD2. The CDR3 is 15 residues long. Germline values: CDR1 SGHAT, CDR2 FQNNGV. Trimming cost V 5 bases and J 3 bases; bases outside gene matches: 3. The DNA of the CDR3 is TGTGCCAGCAGCCTAGCGGGGGGTAACTACAATGAGCAGTTCTTC. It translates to CASSLAGGNYNEQFF. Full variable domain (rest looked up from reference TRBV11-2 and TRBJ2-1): EAGVAQSPRYKIIEKRQSVAFWCNPISGHATLYWYQQILGQGPKLLIQFQNNGVVDDSQLPKDRFSAERLKGVDSTLKIQPAKLEDSAVYLCASSLAGGNYNEQFFGPGTRLTVL.

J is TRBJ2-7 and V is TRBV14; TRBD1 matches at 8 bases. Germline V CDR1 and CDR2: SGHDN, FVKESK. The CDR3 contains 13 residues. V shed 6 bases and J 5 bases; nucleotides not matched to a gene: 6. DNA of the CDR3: TGTGCCAGCAGATTGACAGGGGTAGACGAGCAGTACTTC. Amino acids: CASRLTGVDEQYF.

The CDR3 loop is CASSAASGETQYF. Here the CDR3 DNA reads TGTGCCAGCTCAGCAGCGTCTGGGGAGACCCAGTACTTC. The genes are TRBV18 and TRBJ2-5, with D unresolved. V lost 5 bases to trimming and J lost 5 bases, with 12 bases between them. The CDR3 sequence is 13 residues long. Looked up from germline, CDR1 is KGHSH and CDR2 is LQKENI.

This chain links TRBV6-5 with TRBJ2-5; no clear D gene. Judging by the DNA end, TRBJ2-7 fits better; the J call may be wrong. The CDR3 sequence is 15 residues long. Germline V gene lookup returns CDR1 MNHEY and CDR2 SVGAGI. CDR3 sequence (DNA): TGTGCCAGCCGTGCTTTAGGTTCTGTGACCTACGAGCAGTACTTC. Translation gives CASRALGSVTYEQYF.

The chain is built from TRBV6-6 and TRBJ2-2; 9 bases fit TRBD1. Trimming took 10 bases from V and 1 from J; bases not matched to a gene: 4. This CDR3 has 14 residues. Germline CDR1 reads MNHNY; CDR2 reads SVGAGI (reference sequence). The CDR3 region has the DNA TGTGCCACCAGGACAGGGGTGAACACCGGGGAGCTGTTTTTT. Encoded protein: CATRTGVNTGELFF.

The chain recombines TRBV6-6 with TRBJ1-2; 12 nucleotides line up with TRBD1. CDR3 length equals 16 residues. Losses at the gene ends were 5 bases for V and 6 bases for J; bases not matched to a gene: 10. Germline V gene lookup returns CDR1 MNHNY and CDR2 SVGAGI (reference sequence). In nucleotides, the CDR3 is TGTGCCAGCAGTGTGCCGGGACAGGGGGCGCGGAATGGCTACACCTTC. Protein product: CASSVPGQGARNGYTF.